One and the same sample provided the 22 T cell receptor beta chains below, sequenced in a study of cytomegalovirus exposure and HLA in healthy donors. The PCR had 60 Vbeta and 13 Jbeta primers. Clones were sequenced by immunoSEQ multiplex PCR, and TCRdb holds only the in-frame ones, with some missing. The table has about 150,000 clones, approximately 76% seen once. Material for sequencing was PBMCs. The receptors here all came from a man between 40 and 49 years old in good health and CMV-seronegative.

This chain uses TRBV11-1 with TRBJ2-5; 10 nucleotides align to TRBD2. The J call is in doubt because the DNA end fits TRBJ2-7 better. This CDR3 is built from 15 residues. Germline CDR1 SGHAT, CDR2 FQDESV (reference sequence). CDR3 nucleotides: TGTGCCAGCAACCAAGGGCTAGCGGGAGAGTACGAGCAGTACTTC. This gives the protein CASNQGLAGEYEQYF.

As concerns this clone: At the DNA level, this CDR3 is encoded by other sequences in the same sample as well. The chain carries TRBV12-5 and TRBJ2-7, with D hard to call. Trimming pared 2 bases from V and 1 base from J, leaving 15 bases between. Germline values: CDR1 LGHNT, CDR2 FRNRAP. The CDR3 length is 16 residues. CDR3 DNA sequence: TGTGCTAGTGGTTTGATTCCCAAGACATCTTCCTACGAGCAGTACTTC. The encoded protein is CASGLIPKTSSYEQYF.

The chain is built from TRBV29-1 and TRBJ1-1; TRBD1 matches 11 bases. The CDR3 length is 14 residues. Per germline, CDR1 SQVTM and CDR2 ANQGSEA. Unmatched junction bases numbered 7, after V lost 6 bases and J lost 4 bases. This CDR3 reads CSVAFGTGGTEAFF. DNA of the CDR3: TGCAGCGTGGCGTTTGGGACAGGGGGCACTGAAGCTTTCTTT.

The CDR3 sequence is CASSQESGMYEQYF. CDR3 DNA sequence: TGTGCCAGCAGCCAAGAATCCGGGATGTACGAGCAGTACTTC. The rearrangement uses TRBV4-2 and TRBJ2-7; D is perhaps TRBD2 (5 bases). The V end lost 0 bases, the J end lost 4 bases, and 10 bases lay between the germline ends. The length of the CDR3 is 14 residues. Germline V lookup: CDR1 LGHNA, CDR2 YNFKEQ.

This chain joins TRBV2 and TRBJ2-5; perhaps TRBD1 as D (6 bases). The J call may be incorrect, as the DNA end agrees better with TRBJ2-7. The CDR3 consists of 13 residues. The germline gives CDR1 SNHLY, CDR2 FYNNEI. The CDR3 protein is CAGTRDTLYEQYF. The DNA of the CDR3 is TGTGCCGGGACAAGGGACACCTTATACGAGCAGTACTTC.

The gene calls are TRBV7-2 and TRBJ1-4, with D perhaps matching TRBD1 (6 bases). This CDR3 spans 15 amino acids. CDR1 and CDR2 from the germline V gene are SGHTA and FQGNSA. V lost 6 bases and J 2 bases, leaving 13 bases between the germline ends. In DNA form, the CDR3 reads TGTGCCAGCAGGTCACAGGGTCGGACTAATGAAAAACTGTTTTTT. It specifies CASRSQGRTNEKLFF.

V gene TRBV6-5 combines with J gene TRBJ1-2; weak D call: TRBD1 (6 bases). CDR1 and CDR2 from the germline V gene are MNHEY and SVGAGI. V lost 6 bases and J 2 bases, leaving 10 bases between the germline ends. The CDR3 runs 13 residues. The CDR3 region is CASSPTGNYGYTF. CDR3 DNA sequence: TGTGCCAGCAGCCCCACAGGGAACTATGGCTACACCTTC.

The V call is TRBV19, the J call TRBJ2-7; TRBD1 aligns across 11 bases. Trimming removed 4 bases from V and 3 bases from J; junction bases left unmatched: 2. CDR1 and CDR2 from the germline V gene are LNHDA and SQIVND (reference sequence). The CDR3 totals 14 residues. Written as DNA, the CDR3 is TGTGCCAGTAGTACCGGGACAGGGGGCTACGAGCAGTACTTC. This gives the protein CASSTGTGGYEQYF.

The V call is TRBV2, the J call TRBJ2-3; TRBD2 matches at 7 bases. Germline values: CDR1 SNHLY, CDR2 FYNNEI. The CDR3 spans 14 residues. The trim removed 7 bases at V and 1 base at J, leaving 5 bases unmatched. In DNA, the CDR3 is TGTGCCAGCAACATAGCGGGCGGCACAGATACGCAGTATTTT. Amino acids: CASNIAGGTDTQYF.

CDR3 DNA sequence: TGCGCCAGCAGCCGGGAAGGTATCCAGGACTACGAGCAGTACTTC. Protein: CASSREGIQDYEQYF. The chain recombines TRBV5-1 with TRBJ2-7, with D maybe TRBD2 (5 bases). V was cut by 4 bases and J by 3 bases, with 17 bases left in between. From germline, CDR1 is SGHRS and CDR2 YFSETQ. The CDR3 is 15 residues long.

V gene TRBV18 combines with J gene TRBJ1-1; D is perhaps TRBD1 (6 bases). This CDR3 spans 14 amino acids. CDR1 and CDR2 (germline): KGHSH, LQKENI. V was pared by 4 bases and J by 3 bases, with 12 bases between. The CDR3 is CASSQQGRDTEAFF. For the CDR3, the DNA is TGTGCCAGCTCACAACAGGGACGGGACACTGAAGCTTTCTTT.

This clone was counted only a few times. CDR3 region: CASSAPQGQNTEAFF. DNA for the CDR3: TGTGCCAGCAGTGCACCCCAGGGACAGAACACTGAAGCTTTCTTT. The chain links TRBV25-1 to TRBJ1-1; possible D gene TRBD1, 6 bases. Germline CDR1 MGHDK, CDR2 SYGVNS. The V end was cut by 4 bases, the J end by 1 base, with 13 bases between. There are 15 residues in the CDR3.

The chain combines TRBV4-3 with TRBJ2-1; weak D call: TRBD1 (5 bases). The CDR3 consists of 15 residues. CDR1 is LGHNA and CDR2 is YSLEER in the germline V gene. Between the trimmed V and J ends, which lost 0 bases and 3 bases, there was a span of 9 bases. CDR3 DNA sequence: TGCGCCAGCAGCCAAGATGGTACAGGCTACAATGAGCAGTTCTTC. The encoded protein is CASSQDGTGYNEQFF.

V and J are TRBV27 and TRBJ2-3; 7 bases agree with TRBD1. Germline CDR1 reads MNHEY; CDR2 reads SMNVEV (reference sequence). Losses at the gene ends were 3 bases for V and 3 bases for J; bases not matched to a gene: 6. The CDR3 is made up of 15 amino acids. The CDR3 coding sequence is TGTGCCAGCAGTTTTGCCGGGACAGTGACAGATACGCAGTATTTT. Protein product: CASSFAGTVTDTQYF.

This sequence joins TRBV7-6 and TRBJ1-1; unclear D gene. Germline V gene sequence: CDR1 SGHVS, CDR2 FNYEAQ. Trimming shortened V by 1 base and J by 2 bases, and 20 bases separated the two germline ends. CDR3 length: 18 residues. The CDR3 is CASSLGSPRGLGNTEAFF. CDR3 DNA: TGTGCCAGCAGCTTAGGCTCCCCCCGAGGGTTAGGAAACACTGAAGCTTTCTTT.

In DNA form, the CDR3 reads TGTGCCAGCAGCCGACTCCGGGACAGGGTATACAATGAGCAGTTCTTC. Protein product: CASSRLRDRVYNEQFF. The chain couples TRBV28 to TRBJ2-1; TRBD1 agrees at 9 bases. Trimming removed 6 bases from V and 4 bases from J; junction bases left unmatched: 10. This CDR3 contains 16 residues. CDR1 is MDHEN and CDR2 is SYDVKM in the germline V gene. Full variable domain (outside the CDR3, taken from reference TRBV28 and TRBJ2-1): DVKVTQSSRYLVKRTGEKVFLECVQDMDHENMFWYRQDPGLGLRLIYFSYDVKMKEKGDIPEGYSVSREKKERFSLILESASTNQTSMYLCASSRLRDRVYNEQFFGPGTRLTVL.

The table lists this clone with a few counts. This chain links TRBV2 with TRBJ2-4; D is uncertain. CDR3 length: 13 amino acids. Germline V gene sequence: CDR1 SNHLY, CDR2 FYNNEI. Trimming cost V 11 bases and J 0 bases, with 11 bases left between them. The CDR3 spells CAQAILAKNIQYF. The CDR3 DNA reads TGTGCCCAAGCCATTCTAGCCAAAAACATTCAGTACTTC.

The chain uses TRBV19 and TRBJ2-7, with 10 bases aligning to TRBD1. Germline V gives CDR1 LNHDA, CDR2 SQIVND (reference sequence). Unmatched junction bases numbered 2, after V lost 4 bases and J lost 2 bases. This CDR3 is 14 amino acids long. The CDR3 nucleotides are TGTGCCAGTAGTACCGGGACAGGGGCCTACGAGCAGTACTTC. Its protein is CASSTGTGAYEQYF.

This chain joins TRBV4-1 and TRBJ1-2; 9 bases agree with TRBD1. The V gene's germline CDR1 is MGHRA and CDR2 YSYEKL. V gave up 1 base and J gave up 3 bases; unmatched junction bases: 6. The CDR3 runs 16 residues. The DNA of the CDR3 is TGCGCCAGCAGCCAAGTTTGGACAGGGGACTACTATGGCTACACCTTC. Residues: CASSQVWTGDYYGYTF.

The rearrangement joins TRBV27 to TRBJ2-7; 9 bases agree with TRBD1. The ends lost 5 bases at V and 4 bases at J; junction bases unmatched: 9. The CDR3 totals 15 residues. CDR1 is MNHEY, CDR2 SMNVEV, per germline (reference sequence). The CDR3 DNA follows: TGTGCCAGCAGTCCCGCCGGGACAGGGACGTACGAGCAGTACTTC. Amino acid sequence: CASSPAGTGTYEQYF.

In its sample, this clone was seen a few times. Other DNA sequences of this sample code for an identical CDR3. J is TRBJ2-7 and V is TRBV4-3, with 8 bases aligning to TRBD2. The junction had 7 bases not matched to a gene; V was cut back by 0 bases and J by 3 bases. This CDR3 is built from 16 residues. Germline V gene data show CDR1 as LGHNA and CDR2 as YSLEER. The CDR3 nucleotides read TGCGCCAGCAGCCAAGACTCGCGCGGGGGGAACTACGAGCAGTACTTC. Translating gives CASSQDSRGGNYEQYF.

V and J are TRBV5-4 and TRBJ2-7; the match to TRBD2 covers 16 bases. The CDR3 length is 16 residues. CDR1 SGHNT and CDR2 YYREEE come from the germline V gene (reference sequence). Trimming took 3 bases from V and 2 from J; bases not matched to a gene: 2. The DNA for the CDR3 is TGTGCCAGCAGCTGGGGACTAGCGGGAGGGACCTACGAGCAGTACTTC. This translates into CASSWGLAGGTYEQYF. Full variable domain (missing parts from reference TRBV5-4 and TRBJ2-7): ETGVTQSPTHLIKTRGQQVTLRCSSQSGHNTVSWYQQALGQGPQFIFQYYREEENGRGNFPPRFSGLQFPNYSSELNVNALELDDSALYLCASSWGLAGGTYEQYFGPGTRLTVT.